A selection of T cell receptor beta chains follows, all from one sample in a study of blood T cell repertoires in COVID-19. Profiled with immunoSEQ multiplex PCR; TCRdb holds only in-frame clones, not every one. The data hold around 130,000 clones, with 84% observed a single time. Sequencing used peripheral blood. The origin of the receptors is a woman in her sixties with acute or convalescent COVID-19. Both conserved end residues are trimmed from each CDR3. Fields, in order: CDR3 protein, V gene, J gene.

AKAAGFGANVLT	TRBV2	TRBJ2-6
ASSPLFGETNYGYT	TRBV7-9	TRBJ1-2
ASSYSGTGGTDTQY	TRBV6-2/TRBV6-3	TRBJ2-3
ASSPGAQETQY	TRBV18	TRBJ2-5
ASTGGVSGNTIY	TRBV6-5	TRBJ1-3
ASSQDWGWGGEKLF	TRBV3-1/TRBV3-2	TRBJ1-4
ASSPTGGTNTGELF	TRBV18	TRBJ2-2
ASSRSGGVGNEQF	TRBV2	TRBJ2-1
ASSQDGAGTNYGYT	TRBV4-2	TRBJ1-2
ASRRGQGNSPLH	TRBV27	TRBJ1-6
AWKGQGNQPQH	TRBV30	TRBJ1-5
ASSYGRGQPQH	TRBV6-5	TRBJ1-5
ASSRAGTETQY	TRBV14	TRBJ2-5
ASSGRLGNNEQF	TRBV2	TRBJ2-1
ATSSNSQPQH	TRBV15	TRBJ1-5
AISESPGTGTDTQY	TRBV10-3	TRBJ2-3
ASRNPRGISGNTIY	TRBV11-2	TRBJ1-3
ASVARFSGNTIY	TRBV6-5	TRBJ1-3
ASSIQGALMDTQY	TRBV19	TRBJ2-3
ASSLDYSPLH	TRBV7-9	TRBJ1-6
ASSLAGYTEAF	TRBV5-1	TRBJ1-1
ASSSYDTGELF	TRBV5-1	TRBJ2-2
ASRLIQGNQPQH	TRBV19	TRBJ1-5
ASSFRQGGGYT	TRBV27	TRBJ1-2
ASSLGQGVNQPQH	TRBV7-9	TRBJ1-5
SATGQDGYT	TRBV20-1	TRBJ1-2
ASRQQGMGNQPQH	TRBV27	TRBJ1-5
ASRARGNTEAF	TRBV6-6	TRBJ1-1
ASRLALAGTANSPLH	TRBV5-1	TRBJ1-6
ASTGAGATEAF	TRBV12-3/TRBV12-4	TRBJ1-1
ASSQDGGGGQPQH	TRBV4-1	TRBJ1-5
AWSEPGLDYGYT	TRBV30	TRBJ1-2
ASSEGATEAF	TRBV25-1	TRBJ1-1
ASSLNGGPNTEAF	TRBV5-1	TRBJ1-1
ASSINRGRKVNTEAF	TRBV19	TRBJ1-1
ASSVGARDDEQY	TRBV2	TRBJ2-7
GTKDRGQETQY	TRBV27	TRBJ2-5
AWRGRGGGKLF	TRBV30	TRBJ1-4
ASTLGTGGHQPQH	TRBV28	TRBJ1-5
ASSLGQGGTGELF	TRBV5-4	TRBJ2-2